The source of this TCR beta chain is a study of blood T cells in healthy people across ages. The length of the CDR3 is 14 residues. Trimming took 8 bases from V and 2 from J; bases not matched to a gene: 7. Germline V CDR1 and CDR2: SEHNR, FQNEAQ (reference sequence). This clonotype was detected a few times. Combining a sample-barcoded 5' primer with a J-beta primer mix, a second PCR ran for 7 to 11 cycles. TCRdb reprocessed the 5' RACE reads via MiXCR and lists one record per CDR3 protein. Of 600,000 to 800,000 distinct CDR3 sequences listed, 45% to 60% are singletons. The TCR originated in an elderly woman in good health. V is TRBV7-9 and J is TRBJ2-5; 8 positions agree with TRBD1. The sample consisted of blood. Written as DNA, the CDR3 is TGTGCCAGCCGCCGGAACAGGGGGCAAGAGACCCAGTACTTC. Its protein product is CASRRNRGQETQYF.